The 28 T cell receptor beta chains given below trace back to one sample, sequenced in a study of PD-1 blockade in classical Hodgkin lymphoma. Profiling relied on immunoSEQ multiplex PCR, and the TCRdb table lists in-frame clones only, not all of them. Of more than 7,500 clones listed, more than 90% are singletons. Sample time point: newly diagnosed, previously untreated cHL patient sample. CD8+ T cell isolation from thawed PBMCs was performed by magnetic negative selection. Sequencing used CD8+ T cells from blood. All receptors derive from a human donor with classical Hodgkin lymphoma.

The genes are TRBV2 and TRBJ1-4, with D uncertain. Germline V gene data show CDR1 as SNHLY and CDR2 as FYNNEI. The CDR3 consists of 14 residues. Trimming pared 2 bases from V and 12 bases from J, leaving 16 bases between. CDR3 sequence reads: CASSEYGPGLELFF. CDR3 bases: TGTGCCAGCAGTGAATACGGGCCGGGGTTGGAACTGTTTTTT.

The chain uses TRBV28 and TRBJ1-4; D might be TRBD1 (5 bases). Germline V gene data show CDR1 as MDHEN and CDR2 as SYDVKM. The CDR3 is 15 residues long. V was shortened by 3 bases and J by 4 bases, with 12 bases between the two germline ends. CDR3 in amino acids: CASSFPGRYNEKLFF. The CDR3 nucleotides read TGTGCCAGCAGTTTTCCGGGGCGGTATAATGAAAAACTGTTTTTT.

The J gene is TRBJ1-1, the V gene TRBV15, with TRBD1 as a possible D gene (6 bases). With 7 bases removed from V and 0 bases from J, the gap between germline ends came to 9 bases. Germline CDR1 is LNHNV and CDR2 is YYDKDF (reference sequence). The CDR3 contains 13 residues. This CDR3 reads CATIQGLNTEAFF. In nucleotides, the CDR3 is TGTGCCACCATACAGGGCCTGAACACTGAAGCTTTCTTT.

The CDR3 here is CASSQSPSGSYEQYF. The CDR3 DNA reads TGCGCCAGCAGCCAATCTCCTAGCGGCTCCTACGAGCAGTACTTC. J is TRBJ2-5 and V is TRBV4-1; 7 bases match TRBD2. The J call may not be correct, given that the DNA end is closer to TRBJ2-7. The germline V gene has CDR1 MGHRA and CDR2 YSYEKL. The length of the CDR3 is 15 residues.

The V call is TRBV6-4, the J call TRBJ1-1, with D possibly being TRBD1 (5 bases). The CDR3 runs to 13 residues. V was trimmed by 3 bases and J by 1 base, leaving 6 bases between them. Germline CDR1 is MRHNA and CDR2 is SNTAGT. CDR3 protein: CASSEQENTEAFF. For the CDR3, the DNA is TGTGCCAGCAGTGAACAGGAGAACACTGAAGCTTTCTTT.

This clone was picked up one time. The chain couples TRBV7-9 to TRBJ2-7, with TRBD1 matching 9 bases. Trimming at V came to 4 bases and at J to 6 bases, leaving 7 bases not matched to a gene. Germline V gives CDR1 SEHNR, CDR2 FQNEAQ (reference sequence). This CDR3 is built from 14 residues. The CDR3 nucleotides are TGTGCCAGCAGCTCCTCGAGGACAGGGGTCGAGCAGTACTTC. Translated, it gives CASSSSRTGVEQYF.

The chain links TRBV2 to TRBJ1-1; D remains ambiguous. The V gene lost 3 bases and the J gene lost 1 base, with 9 bases spanning the gap. The germline V gene has CDR1 SNHLY and CDR2 FYNNEI. The CDR3 totals 14 residues. The CDR3 region is CASSDVGGNTEAFF. In DNA form, the CDR3 reads TGTGCCAGCAGTGACGTCGGAGGGAACACTGAAGCTTTCTTT.

The rearrangement joins TRBV7-6 to TRBJ1-1; a possible D gene is TRBD1 (5 bases). CDR3 length equals 14 residues. CDR1 and CDR2 (germline): SGHVS, FNYEAQ. Trimming left V 2 bases short and J 9 bases short, with 16 bases between. CDR3 loop: CASSLMGGSSQAFF. In DNA form, the CDR3 reads TGTGCCAGCAGCTTAATGGGGGGGAGCTCGCAAGCTTTCTTT.

The rearrangement joins TRBV7-2 to TRBJ2-1; 14 bases map to TRBD2. J was trimmed by 9 bases and V by 2 bases; bases with no gene match: 3. This CDR3 has 15 residues. The germline V gene has CDR1 SGHTA and CDR2 FQGNSA. The CDR3, as DNA: TGTGCCAGCAGCTTAATTGGGACTAGCGGGAGTGAGCAGTTCTTC. This codes for CASSLIGTSGSEQFF.

CDR3 sequence: CARVAGTEAFF. In nucleotides, the CDR3 is TGTGCTCGAGTGGCGGGCACTGAAGCTTTCTTT. The chain joins TRBV2 to TRBJ1-1; D not resolved. Germline-derived CDR1 and CDR2 are SNHLY and FYNNEI. The CDR3 is 11 amino acids.

The chain recombines TRBV27 with TRBJ2-1; 10 bases match TRBD2. There are 15 residues in the CDR3. J was trimmed by 5 bases and V by 5 bases; bases with no gene match: 6. Germline V gene data show CDR1 as MNHEY and CDR2 as SMNVEV (reference sequence). This chain's CDR3 is CASSPSGRAHNEQFF. DNA of the CDR3: TGTGCCAGCAGTCCCAGCGGGAGGGCCCACAATGAGCAGTTCTTC.

The chain couples TRBV11-1 to TRBJ2-2; 7 bases are shared with TRBD1. Trimming took 1 base from V and 1 from J; bases not matched to a gene: 0. The CDR3 sequence is 15 residues long. The V gene's germline CDR1 is SGHAT and CDR2 FQDESV (reference sequence). CDR3 sequence reads: CASSLGTGNTGELFF. The CDR3 nucleotides are TGTGCCAGCAGCTTAGGGACAGGGAACACCGGGGAGCTGTTTTTT. The full variable domain, its missing parts supplied by reference TRBV11-1 and TRBJ2-2, is EAEVAQSPRYKITEKSQAVAFWCDPISGHATLYWYRQILGQGPELLVQFQDESVVDDSQLPKDRFSAERLKGVDSTLKIQPAELGDSAMYLCASSLGTGNTGELFFGEGSRLTVL.

The chain links TRBV28 to TRBJ2-7, with D possibly being TRBD2 (6 bases). Germline values: CDR1 MDHEN, CDR2 SYDVKM. The CDR3 has 15 amino acids. The V and J ends lost 3 bases and 0 bases respectively, with 12 bases between them. In DNA form, the CDR3 reads TGTGCCAGCAGTTTTTACGGCGGGGCCTCCTACGAGCAGTACTTC. The encoded protein is CASSFYGGASYEQYF.

The chain employs TRBV2 and TRBJ1-2, with 7 nucleotides matching TRBD1. This CDR3 has 16 residues. J lost 6 bases, V lost 6 bases, and 16 bases had no gene match. CDR1 SNHLY and CDR2 FYNNEI come from the germline V gene. CDR3 region: CASRYRGAPPFDGYTF. The CDR3 nucleotides read TGTGCCAGCAGGTACAGGGGAGCTCCACCCTTTGATGGCTACACCTTC.

This CDR3 reads CASSFLGPTDTQYF. CDR3 DNA: TGTGCCAGCAGCTTTCTAGGCCCCACAGATACGCAGTATTTT. The chain uses TRBV5-4 and TRBJ2-3; D remains unclear. CDR3 length equals 14 residues. CDR1 and CDR2 (germline): SGHNT, YYREEE (reference sequence). Trimming cost V 2 bases and J 2 bases, with 9 bases left between them.

The sample holds a few counts of this clone. V usage is TRBV5-1 and J usage is TRBJ2-2; TRBD2 agrees at 7 bases. Trimming at V came to 1 base and at J to 3 bases, leaving 6 bases not matched to a gene. This CDR3 comprises 16 residues. CDR1 SGHRS and CDR2 YFSETQ come from the germline V gene. The CDR3 spells CASSLLREPHTGELFF. CDR3 nucleotides: TGCGCCAGCAGCTTGTTGCGGGAGCCCCACACCGGGGAGCTGTTTTTT.

The genes are TRBV9 and TRBJ2-7; no definite D call. Germline-derived CDR1 and CDR2 are SGDLS and YYNGEE. The germline V and J ends were trimmed by 0 bases and 5 bases, with 9 bases remaining between them. The CDR3 is 13 amino acids. The CDR3 protein is CASSVGSRDEQYF. The CDR3, as DNA: TGTGCCAGCAGCGTAGGTTCGAGAGACGAGCAGTACTTC.

This sequence joins TRBV6-1 and TRBJ2-1, with a weak D call TRBD2 (5 bases). There are 15 residues in the CDR3. Germline V lookup: CDR1 MNHNS, CDR2 SASEGT. V was cut by 1 base and J by 0 bases, with 7 bases left in between. CDR3 residues: CASSEGEGSYNEQFF. The CDR3 region has the DNA TGTGCCAGCAGTGAAGGCGAGGGCTCCTACAATGAGCAGTTCTTC.

This chain uses TRBV11-2 with TRBJ1-2; D is uncertain. Deletions cut 4 bases from V and 1 base from J, with 7 bases between. Germline CDR1 reads SGHAT; CDR2 reads FQNNGV. The CDR3 is made up of 13 amino acids. The CDR3 nucleotides are TGTGCCAGCAGCTCGAGCCTTAACTATGGCTACACCTTC. It yields the protein CASSSSLNYGYTF.

The DNA for the CDR3 is TGTGCCAGCAGCTTATCCGGGACAGACTATGGCTACACCTTC. It encodes CASSLSGTDYGYTF. The chain has TRBV7-9 and TRBJ1-2, with 7 bases aligning to TRBD1. Germline V CDR1 and CDR2: SEHNR, FQNEAQ (reference sequence). V gave up 2 bases and J gave up 3 bases; unmatched junction bases: 3. The CDR3 totals 14 residues.

This chain uses TRBV10-3 with TRBJ1-5, with 11 positions matching TRBD1. V shed 2 bases, J shed 7 bases, and the junction held 4 bases outside the gene matches. From germline, CDR1 is ENHRY and CDR2 SYGVKD. This CDR3 is built from 15 residues. CDR3 nucleotides: TGTGCCATCAGTGAGGAGGACAGGGGGCACCAGCCCCAGCATTTT. Translation gives CAISEEDRGHQPQHF.

The chain recombines TRBV7-9 with TRBJ1-5, with D perhaps matching TRBD1 (5 bases). Trimming removed 3 bases from V and 2 bases from J, with 8 bases in between. The CDR3 contains 14 residues. Germline assignment: CDR1 SEHNR and CDR2 FQNEAQ (reference sequence). The CDR3 DNA reads as TGTGCCAGCAGCTTGACAGTAGGCAATCAGCCCCAGCATTTT. This codes for CASSLTVGNQPQHF.

The rearrangement joins TRBV7-3 to TRBJ1-3; 8 nucleotides agree with TRBD1. Germline V gives CDR1 SGHTA, CDR2 FQGTGA. This CDR3 has 15 residues. V dropped 2 bases and J dropped 4; count of bases not matched to a gene: 4. The CDR3 region is CASSLWTGPGNTIYF. The CDR3 DNA follows: TGTGCCAGCAGCTTATGGACAGGGCCGGGAAACACCATATATTTT.

This clone has more than one count but fewer than ten. The genes are TRBV5-4 and TRBJ1-2, with no clear D. CDR1 is SGHNT, CDR2 YYREEE, per germline (reference sequence). Deletions cut 0 bases from V and 8 bases from J, with 11 bases between. This CDR3 comprises 13 residues. CDR3 coding DNA: TGTGCCAGCAGCTTGGGGTCGAGACTGGGCTACACCTTC. The encoded protein is CASSLGSRLGYTF. Variable domain in full (rest from reference TRBV5-4 and TRBJ1-2): ETGVTQSPTHLIKTRGQQVTLRCSSQSGHNTVSWYQQALGQGPQFIFQYYREEENGRGNFPPRFSGLQFPNYSSELNVNALELDDSALYLCASSLGSRLGYTFGSGTRLTVV.

This rearrangement joins TRBV14 to TRBJ2-3, with unresolved D. V lost 1 base and J 4 bases, leaving 15 bases between the germline ends. This CDR3 region has 16 residues. The germline V gene encodes CDR1 SGHDN and CDR2 FVKESK. This chain's CDR3 is CASSQVRGTASDTQYF. CDR3 DNA sequence: TGTGCCAGCAGCCAAGTGAGAGGTACGGCGTCAGATACGCAGTATTTT.

This chain links TRBV4-1 with TRBJ2-7; 8 bases fit TRBD1. The CDR3 contains 14 residues. J gave up 4 bases and V 1 base, and 3 bases lay outside the gene matches. CDR1 and CDR2 (germline): MGHRA, YSYEKL. CDR3 bases: TGCGCCAGCAGCCAAGCCTGGACAGGGTACGAGCAGTACTTC. Its protein product is CASSQAWTGYEQYF.

J is TRBJ2-7 and V is TRBV15; 10 bases agree with TRBD1. Per germline, CDR1 LNHNV and CDR2 YYDKDF (reference sequence). The CDR3 consists of 14 residues. V was pared by 4 bases and J by 3 bases, with 3 bases of the junction left unmatched. CDR3 DNA: TGTGCCACCAGCAACCGGGACAGGGGCTACGAGCAGTACTTC. This encodes CATSNRDRGYEQYF. Variable domain in full (rest from reference TRBV15 and TRBJ2-7): DAMVIQNPRYQVTQFGKPVTLSCSQTLNHNVMYWYQQKSSQAPKLLFHYYDKDFNNEADTPDNFQSRRPNTSFCFLDIRSPGLGDTAMYLCATSNRDRGYEQYFGPGTRLTVT.

The chain links TRBV6-1 to TRBJ2-3; 10 positions match TRBD1. CDR1 is MNHNS, CDR2 SASEGT, per germline. CDR3 length: 15 residues. The junction had 8 bases not matched to a gene; V was cut back by 5 bases and J by 6 bases. This chain's CDR3 is CASSQRQGAADTQYF. The DNA of the CDR3 is TGTGCCAGCAGTCAGAGACAGGGGGCGGCCGATACGCAGTATTTT.